These T cell receptor beta chains were read from a single sample in a study of PD-1 blockade in classical Hodgkin lymphoma. Repertoires were generated with immunoSEQ multiplex PCR, while TCRdb's copy carries only in-frame clones and drops some. The sample holds under 60,000 clones, around nine tenths seen once. The starting material was peripheral blood mononuclear cells (PBMCs), obtained before the fourth cycle of nivolumab. Source of these receptors: a human donor with classical Hodgkin lymphoma. The CDR3 runs from the conserved cysteine through the conserved F or W. The order of the fields is J gene, V gene, D gene, clone size, CDR3 DNA, CDR3 protein. A D gene is named only where the DNA matches it firmly. For some rows the clone size is stated as once, few or many, or as a class when expanded; others skip it.

>TRBJ2-3|TRBV5-1|.|.
TGCGCCAGCAGCTTTGTAGGGGCGCAGGGCACAGATACGCAGTATTTT
CASSFVGAQGTDTQYF
>TRBJ2-7|TRBV28|TRBD1|.
TGTGCCAGCAGCTTACAGGGGGCGCGCAAGTACGAGCAGTACTTC
CASSLQGARKYEQYF
>TRBJ1-1|TRBV6-5|.|.
TGTGCCAGCAGTTACTTACGTCTGGGCACTGAAGCTTTCTTT
CASSYLRLGTEAFF
>TRBJ1-1|TRBV4-1|.|.
TGCGCCAGCAGCCGCGACAGGGAAGCTTTCTTT
CASSRDREAFF
>TRBJ2-2|TRBV5-8|.|few
TGTGCCAGCAGCCCCCCGACCGTGCTGTTTTTT
CASSPPTVLFF
>TRBJ2-2|TRBV5-1|.|.
TGCGCCAGCAGACCGGGGCGGGGTGCGAACACCGGGGAGCTGTTTTTT
CASRPGRGANTGELFF
>TRBJ2-3|TRBV7-2|TRBD2|.
TGTGCCAGCAGCTTAGGACTAGCGGGGGGTCCAGATACGCAGTATTTT
CASSLGLAGGPDTQYF
>TRBJ2-7|TRBV4-1|TRBD1|.
TGCGCCAGCAGCCAACTGGGACAGGCCCGATCTTACGAGCAGTACTTC
CASSQLGQARSYEQYF
>TRBJ1-4|TRBV28|.|.
TGTGCCAGCAGTTGGGACACAACTAATGAAAAACTGTTTTTT
CASSWDTTNEKLFF
>TRBJ2-1|TRBV9|.|.
TGTGCCAGCAGCGTAGAAACCAGGAGGAATGAGCAGTTCTTC
CASSVETRRNEQFF
>TRBJ1-5|TRBV19|.|.
TGTGCCAGTAGTCCTGGGACACATAATCAGCCCCAGCATTTT
CASSPGTHNQPQHF
>TRBJ1-6|TRBV7-6|.|.
TGTGCCAGCAGCTCTTCAACCGGGACTGCAGGTTCACCCCTCCACTTT
CASSSSTGTAGSPLHF
>TRBJ2-5|TRBV27|.|.
TGTGCCAGCAGTTTATCGATAAATCAAGAGACCCAGTACTTC
CASSLSINQETQYF
>TRBJ1-2|TRBV4-3|.|.
TGCGCCAGCAGCCAGACTTCGGGACCGGGCTATGGCTACACCTTC
CASSQTSGPGYGYTF
>TRBJ2-7|TRBV11-2|.|.
.
CASSLVAGGASGF
>TRBJ1-2|TRBV7-6|TRBD1|few
TGTGCCAGCAGCTCTTACCCGGGACAGGGGGTGTATGGCTACACCTTC
CASSSYPGQGVYGYTF
>TRBJ1-2|TRBV5-4|.|.
TGTGCCAGCAGCTTGGGGGATTACTGGAACTATGGCTACACCTTC
CASSLGDYWNYGYTF
>TRBJ2-1|TRBV9|TRBD1|.
TGTGCCAGCAGCGGCGGACAGGGGGCAGGTGGATTTGACAATGAGCAGTTCTTC
CASSGGQGAGGFDNEQFF
>TRBJ1-1|TRBV28|.|.
TGTGCCAGCAGTCCCTTAGGGACGAACACTGAAGCTTTCTTT
CASSPLGTNTEAFF
>TRBJ1-1|TRBV11-1|TRBD1|.
TGTGCCAGCAGTCCGGGACAGGGCGACTATGAAGCTTTCTTT
CASSPGQGDYEAFF
>TRBJ2-3|TRBV7-9|TRBD2|.
TGTGCCAGCAGATCCCGGACTAGCATTCTAGATACGCAGTATTTT
CASRSRTSILDTQYF
>TRBJ2-7|TRBV7-2|.|.
TGTGCCAGCAGCTCCACCCCCCGGGGGCCTTGGGGGTCCTACGAGCAGTACTTC
CASSSTPRGPWGSYEQYF
>TRBJ2-7|TRBV5-1|.|few
TGCGCCAGCAGCTTCAGTGGGGGAAACGAGCAGTACTTC
CASSFSGGNEQYF
>TRBJ2-6|TRBV7-8|.|.
TGTGCCAGCAGCTTAGAGGGCGGGACCGGGGCCAACGTCCTGACTTTC
CASSLEGGTGANVLTF
>TRBJ2-5|TRBV4-3|TRBD1|.
TGCGCCAGCAGCCAAGGACAGGGTGGAACCCAGTACTTC
CASSQGQGGTQYF
>TRBJ2-7|TRBV29-1|.|once
TGCAGCGTTGGGCTGGGGGTCCACGAGCAGTACTTC
CSVGLGVHEQYF
>TRBJ1-2|TRBV4-1|TRBD1|.
TGCGCCAGCAGCCAAGTCTCACAGGGGGCTTCGAGAAACTATGGCTACACCTTC
CASSQVSQGASRNYGYTF
>TRBJ1-5|TRBV28|.|.
TGTGCCAGCAGTTTATCGGCCCAGCCCCAGCATTTT
CASSLSAQPQHF
>TRBJ2-1|TRBV6-6|.|.
TGTGCCAGCAACAGGGAGAATGAGCAGTTCTTC
CASNRENEQFF
>TRBJ2-3|TRBV6-6|.|.
TGTGCCAGCAGCCTTGGGGGGGATACGCAGTATTTT
CASSLGGDTQYF
>TRBJ1-5|TRBV9|.|.
TGTGCCAGCAGCGCCCAAATATCGGCACGAAATCAGCCCCAGCATTTT
CASSAQISARNQPQHF
>TRBJ1-5|TRBV19|TRBD1|few
TGTGCCAGTAATTCCCCGGGACAGGGGAATCAGCCCCAGCATTTT
CASNSPGQGNQPQHF
>TRBJ2-2|TRBV19|.|.
TGTGCCAGTAGTTCCACAGTGGGGACCGGGGAGCTGTTTTTT
CASSSTVGTGELFF
>TRBJ2-7|TRBV19|.|.
TGTGCCAGTAGTCCCGACGTGGTTCCCCTATCCTACGAGCAGTACTTC
CASSPDVVPLSYEQYF
>TRBJ2-5|TRBV19|.|.
TGTGCCAGTAGTATAGGACTGGGGGAGACCCAGTACTTC
CASSIGLGETQYF
>TRBJ2-7|TRBV7-8|.|.
TGTGCCAGCAGCCACCCACGGGACCGTCTGCTCGAGCAGTACTTC
CASSHPRDRLLEQYF
>TRBJ2-7|TRBV19|.|.
TGTGCCAGTAGTATTGGTCCCTACGAGCAGTACTTC
CASSIGPYEQYF
>TRBJ1-5|TRBV19|TRBD1|.
TGTGCCAGTACCCAATCAGGGGGGCGCCCCAATCAGCCCCAGCATTTT
CASTQSGGRPNQPQHF
>TRBJ2-7|TRBV7-6|.|.
TGTGCCAGCAGCCCGAGGACAGCCCAACTGACCTACGAGCAGTACTTC
CASSPRTAQLTYEQYF
>TRBJ2-3|TRBV11-2|.|.
TGTGCCAGCAGCTTAGCGGGGGTGCCAGATACGCAGTATTTT
CASSLAGVPDTQYF
>TRBJ2-7|TRBV11-2|TRBD1|.
TGTGCCAGCAGCTTAAGGAACGGACAGGGCTATCACGAGCAGTACTTC
CASSLRNGQGYHEQYF
>TRBJ2-1|TRBV19|TRBD2|.
TGTGCCAGTAGCCCCGGGACTAGCGACATCAATGAGCAGTTCTTC
CASSPGTSDINEQFF
>TRBJ2-7|TRBV5-1|TRBD2|.
TGCGCCAGCAGCAGGACTAGCGAATACGAGCAGTACTTC
CASSRTSEYEQYF
>TRBJ2-3|TRBV7-4|TRBD2|.
TGTGCCAGCAGCCCAGCGCGGGAGCGGGGGAAAGATACGCAGTATTTT
CASSPARERGKDTQYF
>TRBJ1-5|TRBV7-8|.|.
TGTGCCAGCAGCCTCCGGGGAAATCAGCCCCAGCATTTT
CASSLRGNQPQHF